The 5 T cell receptor beta chains below were found in one sample sequenced in a study of beta chain features in type 1 diabetes. Since all of the isolated RNA was reverse transcribed, expressed TCRB transcripts were what got sequenced. Produced via immunoSEQ multiplex PCR; TCRdb's table is partial and in-frame only. The sample lists fewer than 250,000 clones; around 10% were seen once. Sequenced material: naive CD4+ T cells from blood. Source of these receptors: a woman between 18 and 29 years old in good health.

In its sample, this clone was seen a few times. This sequence joins TRBV2 and TRBJ2-1; D perhaps matches TRBD2 (6 bases). Trimming left V 6 bases short and J 7 bases short, with 13 bases between. The germline gives CDR1 SNHLY, CDR2 FYNNEI. The CDR3 has 13 residues. In DNA form, the CDR3 reads TGTGCCAGCAGGTACGGACTACCTAATGAGCAGTTCTTC. This codes for CASRYGLPNEQFF.

This clone appeared a few times. V is TRBV7-6 and J is TRBJ2-7, with TRBD2 identical over 10 bases. The CDR3 contains 15 residues. V was clipped by 5 bases and J by 6 bases; unmatched bases: 10. CDR1 and CDR2 (germline): SGHVS, FNYEAQ. The DNA for the CDR3 is TGTGCCAGCAGCGCCATTAGCGGGAGGTCCAGCGAGCAGTACTTC. It encodes CASSAISGRSSEQYF.

This clone occurred a few times. This rearrangement joins TRBV5-4 to TRBJ2-7, with 11 positions matching TRBD2. CDR1 SGHNT and CDR2 YYREEE come from the germline V gene (reference sequence). The CDR3 extends over 14 amino acids. The trim removed 0 bases at V and 5 bases at J, leaving 1 base unmatched. Here the CDR3 reads CASSLVTSGDEQYF. CDR3 in DNA: TGTGCCAGCAGCTTGGTGACTAGCGGGGACGAGCAGTACTTC.

This clone was observed a few times. This chain links TRBV6-5 with TRBJ2-5; D unclear. Germline assignment: CDR1 MNHEY and CDR2 SVGAGI. CDR3 length: 13 amino acids. Between the trimmed V and J ends, which lost 5 bases and 1 base, there was a span of 8 bases. This CDR3 reads CASSTRFQETQYF. Written as DNA, the CDR3 is TGTGCCAGCAGTACCAGGTTCCAAGAGACCCAGTACTTC.

This clone was counted a few times. V usage is TRBV5-1 and J usage is TRBJ2-7; no firm D call. CDR3 length equals 14 residues. CDR1 and CDR2 (germline): SGHRS, YFSETQ. The V and J ends lost 5 bases and 5 bases respectively, with 17 bases between them. The CDR3 region has the DNA TGCGCCAGCAGTTCGCTGGTAGCTGGTAACGAGCAGTACTTC. Its translation: CASSSLVAGNEQYF.